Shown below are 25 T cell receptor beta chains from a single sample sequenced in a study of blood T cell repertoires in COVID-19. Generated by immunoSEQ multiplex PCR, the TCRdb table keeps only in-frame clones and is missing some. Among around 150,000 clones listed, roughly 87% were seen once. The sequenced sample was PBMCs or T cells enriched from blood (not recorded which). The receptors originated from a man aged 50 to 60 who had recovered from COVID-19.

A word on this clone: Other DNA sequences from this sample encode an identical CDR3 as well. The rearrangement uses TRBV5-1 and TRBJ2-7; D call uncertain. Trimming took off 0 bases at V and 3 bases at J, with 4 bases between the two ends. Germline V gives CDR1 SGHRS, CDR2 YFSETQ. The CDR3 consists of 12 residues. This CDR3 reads CASSLANYEQYF. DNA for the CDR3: TGCGCCAGCAGCTTGGCCAACTACGAGCAGTACTTC.

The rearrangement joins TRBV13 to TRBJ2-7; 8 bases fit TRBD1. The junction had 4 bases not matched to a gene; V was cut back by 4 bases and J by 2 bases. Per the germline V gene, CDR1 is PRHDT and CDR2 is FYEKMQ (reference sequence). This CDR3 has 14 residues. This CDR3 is CASSSGQGTYEQYF. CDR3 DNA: TGTGCCAGCAGCTCCGGACAGGGAACCTACGAGCAGTACTTC.

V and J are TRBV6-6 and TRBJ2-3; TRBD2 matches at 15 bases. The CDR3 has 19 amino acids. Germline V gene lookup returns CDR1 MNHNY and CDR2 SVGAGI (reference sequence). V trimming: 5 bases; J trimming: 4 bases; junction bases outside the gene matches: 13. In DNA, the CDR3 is TGTGCCAGCAGTCTACGCCGCGAAGGACTAGCGGGGGGGCCAGATACGCAGTATTTT. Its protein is CASSLRREGLAGGPDTQYF.

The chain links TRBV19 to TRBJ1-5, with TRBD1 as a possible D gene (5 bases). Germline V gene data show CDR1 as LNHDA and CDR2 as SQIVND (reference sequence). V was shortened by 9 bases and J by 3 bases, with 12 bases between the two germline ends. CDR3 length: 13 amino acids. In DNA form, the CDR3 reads TGTGCCAGCAACAGGTATGCCAATCAGCCCCAGCATTTT. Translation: CASNRYANQPQHF.

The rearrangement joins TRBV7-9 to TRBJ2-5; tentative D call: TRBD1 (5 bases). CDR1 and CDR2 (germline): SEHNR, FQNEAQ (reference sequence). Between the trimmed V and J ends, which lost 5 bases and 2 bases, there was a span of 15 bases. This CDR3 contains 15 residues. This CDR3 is CASSPRGNAQETQYF. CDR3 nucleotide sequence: TGTGCCAGCAGCCCAAGGGGTAACGCGCAAGAGACCCAGTACTTC.

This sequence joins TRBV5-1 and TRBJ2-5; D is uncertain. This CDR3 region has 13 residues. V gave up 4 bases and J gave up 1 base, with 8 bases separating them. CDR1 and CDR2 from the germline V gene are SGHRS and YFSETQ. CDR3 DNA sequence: TGCGCCAGCAGCCCCGTCGGCCAAGAGACCCAGTACTTC. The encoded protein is CASSPVGQETQYF.

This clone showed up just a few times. CDR3 amino acids: CASSDSPNYGYTF. The CDR3 DNA follows: TGTGCCAGCTCGGACAGCCCGAACTATGGCTACACCTTC. The V gene is TRBV13, the J gene TRBJ1-2; D might be TRBD1 (6 bases). Per germline, CDR1 PRHDT and CDR2 FYEKMQ (reference sequence). V lost 8 bases, J lost 2 bases, and 12 bases lay in between. This CDR3 spans 13 amino acids.

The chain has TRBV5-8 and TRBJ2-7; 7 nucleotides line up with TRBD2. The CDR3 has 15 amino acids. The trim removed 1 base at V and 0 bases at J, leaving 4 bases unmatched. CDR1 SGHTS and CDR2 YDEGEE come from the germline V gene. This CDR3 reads CASSLWGLSSYEQYF. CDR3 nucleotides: TGTGCCAGCAGCTTGTGGGGACTAAGCTCCTACGAGCAGTACTTC.

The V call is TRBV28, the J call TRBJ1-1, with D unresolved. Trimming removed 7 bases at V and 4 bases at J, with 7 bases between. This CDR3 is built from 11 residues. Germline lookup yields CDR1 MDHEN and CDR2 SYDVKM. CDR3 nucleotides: TGTGCCAGCATCAGATTCACTGAAGCTTTCTTT. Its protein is CASIRFTEAFF.

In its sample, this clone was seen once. CDR3 residues: CASSLESAGDYGYTF. The CDR3 DNA follows: TGCGCCAGCAGCTTGGAGTCGGCAGGCGACTATGGCTACACCTTC. The V gene is TRBV5-1, the J gene TRBJ1-2; D not certain. The germline V and J ends were trimmed by 0 bases and 3 bases, with 12 bases remaining between them. The germline gives CDR1 SGHRS, CDR2 YFSETQ. The CDR3 is made up of 15 amino acids. Using reference TRBV5-1 and TRBJ1-2 for the parts outside the CDR3, the full variable domain is KAGVTQTPRYLIKTRGQQVTLSCSPISGHRSVSWYQQTPGQGLQFLFEYFSETQRNKGNFPGRFSGRQFSNSRSEMNVSTLELGDSALYLCASSLESAGDYGYTFGSGTRLTVV.

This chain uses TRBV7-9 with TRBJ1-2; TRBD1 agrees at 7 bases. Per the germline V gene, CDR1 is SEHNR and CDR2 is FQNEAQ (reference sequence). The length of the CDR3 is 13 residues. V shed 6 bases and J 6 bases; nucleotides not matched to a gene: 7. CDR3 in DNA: TGTGCCAGCAGGGAACAGGGGTCAGATGGCTACACCTTC. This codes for CASREQGSDGYTF.

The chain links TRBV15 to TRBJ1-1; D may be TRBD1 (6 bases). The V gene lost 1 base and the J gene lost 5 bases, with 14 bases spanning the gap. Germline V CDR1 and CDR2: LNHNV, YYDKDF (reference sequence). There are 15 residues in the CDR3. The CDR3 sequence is CATSRAWGRRTEAFF. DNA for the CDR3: TGTGCCACCAGCAGAGCCTGGGGGCGGAGGACTGAAGCTTTCTTT.

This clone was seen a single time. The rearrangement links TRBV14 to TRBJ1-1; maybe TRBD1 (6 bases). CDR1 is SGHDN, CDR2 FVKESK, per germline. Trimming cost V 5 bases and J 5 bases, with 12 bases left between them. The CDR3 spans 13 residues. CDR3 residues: CASSSGAGTEAFF. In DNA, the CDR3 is TGTGCCAGCAGCTCAGGGGCAGGGACTGAAGCTTTCTTT. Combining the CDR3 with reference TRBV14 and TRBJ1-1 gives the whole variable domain EAGVTQFPSHSVIEKGQTVTLRCDPISGHDNLYWYRRVMGKEIKFLLHFVKESKQDESGMPNNRFLAERTGGTYSTLKVQPAELEDSGVYFCASSSGAGTEAFFGQGTRLTVV.

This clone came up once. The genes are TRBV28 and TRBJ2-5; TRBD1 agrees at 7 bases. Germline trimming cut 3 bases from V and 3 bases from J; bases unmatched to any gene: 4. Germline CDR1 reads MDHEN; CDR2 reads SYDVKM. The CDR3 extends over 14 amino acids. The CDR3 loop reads CASSFGDREETQYF. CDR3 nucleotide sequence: TGTGCCAGCAGTTTCGGGGACAGAGAAGAGACCCAGTACTTC.

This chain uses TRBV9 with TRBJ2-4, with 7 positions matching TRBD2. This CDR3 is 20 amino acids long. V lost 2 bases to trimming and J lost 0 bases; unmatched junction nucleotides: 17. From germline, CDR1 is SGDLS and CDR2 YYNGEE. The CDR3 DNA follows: TGTGCCAGCAGCGTGAGACCGGGACGCCCCCGGGGGGTAGCCAAAAACATTCAGTACTTC. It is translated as CASSVRPGRPRGVAKNIQYF.

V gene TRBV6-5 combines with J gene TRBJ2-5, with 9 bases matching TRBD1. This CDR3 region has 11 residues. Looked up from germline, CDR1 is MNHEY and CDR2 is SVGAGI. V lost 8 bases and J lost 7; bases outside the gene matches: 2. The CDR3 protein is CASRQGVTQYF. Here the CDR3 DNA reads TGTGCCAGCCGACAGGGGGTGACCCAGTACTTC.

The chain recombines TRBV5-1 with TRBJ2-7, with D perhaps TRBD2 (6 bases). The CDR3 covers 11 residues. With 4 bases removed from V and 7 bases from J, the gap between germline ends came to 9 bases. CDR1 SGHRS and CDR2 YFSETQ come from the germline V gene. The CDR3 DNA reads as TGCGCCAGCAGCGAGGGGAGGGAGCAGTACTTC. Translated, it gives CASSEGREQYF.

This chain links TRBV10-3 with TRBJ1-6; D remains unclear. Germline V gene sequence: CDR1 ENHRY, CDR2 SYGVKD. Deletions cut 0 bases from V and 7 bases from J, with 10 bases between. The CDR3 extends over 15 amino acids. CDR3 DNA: TGTGCCATCAGTGAGTCCGACACCCTGAATTCACCCCTCCACTTT. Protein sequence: CAISESDTLNSPLHF.

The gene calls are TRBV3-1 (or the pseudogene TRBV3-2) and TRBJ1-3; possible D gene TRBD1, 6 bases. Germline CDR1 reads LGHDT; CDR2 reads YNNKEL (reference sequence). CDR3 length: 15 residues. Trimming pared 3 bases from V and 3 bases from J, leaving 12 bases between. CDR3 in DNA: TGTGCCAGCAGCCAGGGCGGGGGCGGTGGAAACACCATATATTTT. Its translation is CASSQGGGGGNTIYF.

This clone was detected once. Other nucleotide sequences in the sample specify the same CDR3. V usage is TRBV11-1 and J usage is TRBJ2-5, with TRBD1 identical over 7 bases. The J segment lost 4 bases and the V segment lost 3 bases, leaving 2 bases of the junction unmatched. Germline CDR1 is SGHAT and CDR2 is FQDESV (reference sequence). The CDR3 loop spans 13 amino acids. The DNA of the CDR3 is TGTGCCAGCAGCTTCCCAGGGGGAGAGACCCAGTACTTC. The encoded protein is CASSFPGGETQYF. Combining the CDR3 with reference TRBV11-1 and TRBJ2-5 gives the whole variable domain EAEVAQSPRYKITEKSQAVAFWCDPISGHATLYWYRQILGQGPELLVQFQDESVVDDSQLPKDRFSAERLKGVDSTLKIQPAELGDSAMYLCASSFPGGETQYFGPGTRLLVL.

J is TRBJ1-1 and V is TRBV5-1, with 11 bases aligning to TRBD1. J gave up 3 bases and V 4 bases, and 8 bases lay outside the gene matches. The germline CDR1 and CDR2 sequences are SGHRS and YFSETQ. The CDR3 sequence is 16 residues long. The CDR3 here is CASSPGQGALDTEAFF. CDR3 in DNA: TGCGCCAGCAGCCCTGGACAGGGGGCGCTTGACACTGAAGCTTTCTTT.

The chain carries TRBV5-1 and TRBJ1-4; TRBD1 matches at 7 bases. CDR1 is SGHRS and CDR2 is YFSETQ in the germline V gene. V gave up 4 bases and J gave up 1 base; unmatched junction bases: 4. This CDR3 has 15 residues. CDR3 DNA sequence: TGCGCCAGCAGCCCCCGACAGGGAACTAATGAAAAACTGTTTTTT. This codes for CASSPRQGTNEKLFF. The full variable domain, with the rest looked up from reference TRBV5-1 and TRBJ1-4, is KAGVTQTPRYLIKTRGQQVTLSCSPISGHRSVSWYQQTPGQGLQFLFEYFSETQRNKGNFPGRFSGRQFSNSRSEMNVSTLELGDSALYLCASSPRQGTNEKLFFGSGTQLSVL.

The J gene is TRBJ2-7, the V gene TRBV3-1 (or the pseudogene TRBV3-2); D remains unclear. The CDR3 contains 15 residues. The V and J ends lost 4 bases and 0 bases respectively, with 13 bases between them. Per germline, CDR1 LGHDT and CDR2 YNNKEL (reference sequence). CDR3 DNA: TGTGCCAGCAGCCCGGAAAGGTCTAGCTCCTACGAGCAGTACTTC. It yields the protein CASSPERSSSYEQYF.

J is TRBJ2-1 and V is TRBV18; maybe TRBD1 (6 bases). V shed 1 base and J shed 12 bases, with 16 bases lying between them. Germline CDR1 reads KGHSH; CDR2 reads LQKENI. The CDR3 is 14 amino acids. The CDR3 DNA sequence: TGTGCCAGCTCACCACAGAGGGTAGGGGGAAGGCAGTTCTTC. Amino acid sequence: CASSPQRVGGRQFF.

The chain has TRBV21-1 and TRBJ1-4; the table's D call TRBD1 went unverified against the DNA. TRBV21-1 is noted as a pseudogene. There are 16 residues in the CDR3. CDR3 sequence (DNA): TGTGCCAGCAGCGGACAGTTACGTCGGTCTATCGAAAAACTGTTTTTT. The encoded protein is CASSGQLRRSIEKLFF.